This TCR beta chain came from a study of early T cells in non-severe SARS-CoV-2 infection. About the research overall: Unpaired chains resulted from sequencing bulk RNA of unsorted whole blood. Whole-study findings and limits: Reliance on VDJdb matching favored anti-spike CD8 responses; private and CD4 specificities were missed.

Unique molecular identifiers (one per individual cDNA molecule) were attached. Each CDR3 protein is one row after TCRdb ran MiXCR on the 5' RACE reads. The sample carries tens of thousands of distinct CDR3 sequences, about 9.4% recorded once. The CDR3 runs 16 residues. The germline CDR1 and CDR2 sequences are SGHTA and FQGNSA. The V and J ends lost 0 bases and 5 bases respectively, with 14 bases between them. This clonotype was detected a few times. Its specificity is not known. This clonotype was obtained from an adult who was a healthcare worker with PCR-confirmed SARS-CoV-2 infection or an uninfected control (not recorded which). The chain employs TRBV7-2 and TRBJ1-5; possible D gene TRBD1, 6 bases. Sequenced material: whole blood, taken at baseline. CDR3 sequence: CASSLAGRGTHQPQHF. The CDR3 DNA reads TGTGCCAGCAGCTTAGCCGGCAGGGGAACGCATCAGCCCCAGCATTTT.